The source of this T cell receptor (beta chain) is a study of blood T cells in healthy people across ages. The germline V gene encodes CDR1 LNHNV and CDR2 YYDKDF (reference sequence). This CDR3 contains 15 residues. V lost 3 bases, J lost 6 bases, and 5 bases stayed unmatched. Alongside a J-beta primer mix, a sample-barcoded 5' primer served in a second PCR lasting roughly 6 to 11 cycles. Using its own MiXCR run on the 5' RACE reads, TCRdb lists one record per CDR3 protein. Among some 930,000 distinct CDR3 sequences listed, about 28% were seen once. These same records also appear under a second study, on T cells of mothers and their children. That report notes: The study recruited a few healthy Caucasian mothers and their six children as donors.

Sequenced input: blood. This clonotype originated in a woman aged 40 to 50 in good health. The gene calls are TRBV15 and TRBJ1-4; 9 bases are a match to TRBD1. The CDR3 DNA reads as TGTGCCACCAGCAGGATCCGGGACAGGGATGAAAAACTGTTTTTT. Translated, it gives CATSRIRDRDEKLFF.